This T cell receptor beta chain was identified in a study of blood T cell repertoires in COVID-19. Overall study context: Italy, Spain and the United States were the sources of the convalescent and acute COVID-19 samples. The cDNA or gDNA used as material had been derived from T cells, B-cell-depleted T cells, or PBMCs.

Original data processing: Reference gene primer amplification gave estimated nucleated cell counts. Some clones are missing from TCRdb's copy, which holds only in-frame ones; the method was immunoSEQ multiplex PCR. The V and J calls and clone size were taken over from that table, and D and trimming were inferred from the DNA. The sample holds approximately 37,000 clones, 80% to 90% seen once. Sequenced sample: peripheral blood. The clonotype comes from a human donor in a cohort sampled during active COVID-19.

This CDR3 is CASSYATSGSYEQYF. The CDR3, as DNA: TGTGCCAGCAGTTACGCGACTAGCGGGTCTTACGAGCAGTACTTC. The rearrangement uses TRBV6-5 and TRBJ2-7, with TRBD2 identical over 10 bases. V dropped 2 bases and J dropped 4; count of bases not matched to a gene: 5. Germline-derived CDR1 and CDR2 are MNHEY and SVGAGI. This CDR3 contains 15 residues.